This record concerns one T cell receptor (beta chain) sequence. This record comes from a study of shared clonotypes between healthy human individuals. Overall study context: The study drew on a couple of women and a few men aged 18 to 49 as donors.

The germline V gene encodes CDR1 MNHEY and CDR2 SMNVEV (reference sequence). The CDR3 length is 14 residues. Trimming shortened V by 1 base and J by 2 bases, and 7 bases separated the two germline ends. The authors ran the assay at deep level. The protocol was immunoSEQ multiplex PCR, while the TCRdb copy is restricted to in-frame clones and leaves out a portion. The repertoire holds some 300,000 clones, with over 70% as singletons. V and J are TRBV27 and TRBJ2-3; D is perhaps TRBD2 (6 bases). The TCR was taken from a man aged 25 to 40 in good health. Input material: memory CD4+ T cells sorted from blood. As to subset: CD45RA-negative fraction. The DNA for the CDR3 is TGTGCCAGCAGTTTATGGGGGGACACAGATACGCAGTATTTT. It specifies CASSLWGDTDTQYF.